The 26 T cell receptor beta chains in this list originate from one sample, sequenced in a study of response to subunit inactivated influenza vaccine (dated by TCRdb to 2016 to 2019). The library was built by means of RT-PCR. The reads were generated on an Illumina HiSeq 2500. Starting from the raw public reads, TCRdb applied fastp trimming at Q25, assembled clones with MiXCR and retained in-frame beta chains. A single entry per CDR3 protein holds the most common genes and DNA from its merged rows. This sample gives about 190,000 distinct CDR3 sequences in total; approximately 15% of them show up just once. About 26% of the sample comes from the top ten. Here the sequenced sample was CD8+ T cells sorted from PBMCs, taken more than 4 days after vaccination. The receptor source for this set is a man aged 50 to 59 who received an inactivated influenza vaccine. Donor details come from another sample of the same person, matched by shared clones.

This clonotype has only a few counts. The chain is built from TRBV5-1 and TRBJ2-7, with D perhaps being TRBD1 or TRBD2 (5 bases each). Trimming cost V 1 base and J 1 base, with 12 bases left between them. Germline V gives CDR1 SGHRS, CDR2 YFSETQ. This CDR3 is built from 15 residues. CDR3 protein: CASSLSGQPSYEQYF. The CDR3 DNA reads as TGCGCCAGCAGCTTGAGCGGACAACCGTCCTACGAGCAGTACTTC. Together with reference TRBV5-1 and TRBJ2-7, the CDR3 gives the full variable domain: KAGVTQTPRYLIKTRGQQVTLSCSPISGHRSVSWYQQTPGQGLQFLFEYFSETQRNKGNFPGRFSGRQFSNSRSEMNVSTLELGDSALYLCASSLSGQPSYEQYFGPGTRLTVT.

The chain has TRBV15 and TRBJ2-1; TRBD1 is a possible D gene (5 bases). The CDR3 totals 15 residues. V lost 3 bases and J 7 bases, leaving 16 bases between the germline ends. Germline CDR1 and CDR2: LNHNV and YYDKDF (reference sequence). CDR3 sequence reads: CATSRARQGPNEQFF. The CDR3 nucleotides read TGTGCCACCAGCAGGGCTAGGCAGGGTCCGAATGAGCAGTTCTTC.

The chain couples TRBV6-1 to TRBJ2-1, with 12 nucleotides matching TRBD2. The germline V gene encodes CDR1 MNHNS and CDR2 SASEGT. The CDR3 has 15 amino acids. J lost 4 bases, V lost 6 bases, and 4 bases had no gene match. The CDR3 is CASSRLAGEYNEQFF. The CDR3 nucleotides read TGTGCCAGCAGCCGACTAGCGGGGGAATACAATGAGCAGTTCTTC.

The chain carries TRBV12-3 or TRBV12-4 and TRBJ2-2, with 9 nucleotides matching TRBD2. V gave up 6 bases and J gave up 4 bases; unmatched junction bases: 6. This CDR3 contains 15 residues. Here the CDR3 reads CASSGSGGPTGELFF. For the CDR3, the DNA is TGTGCCAGCAGCGGTAGCGGGGGTCCCACCGGGGAGCTGTTTTTT.

The rearrangement links TRBV19 to TRBJ2-7; 7 bases are shared with TRBD2. V shed 3 bases and J 1 base; nucleotides not matched to a gene: 3. Looked up from germline, CDR1 is LNHDA and CDR2 is SQIVND (reference sequence). The CDR3 contains 14 residues. The chain's CDR3 is CASSMTSRSYEQYF. The CDR3, as DNA: TGTGCCAGTAGTATGACTAGCAGATCCTACGAGCAGTACTTC.

The V and J genes are TRBV7-9 and TRBJ2-7; perhaps D is TRBD1 or TRBD2 (5 bases each). Trimming removed 7 bases at V and 6 bases at J, with 13 bases between. CDR1 is SEHNR, CDR2 FQNEAQ, per germline (reference sequence). The CDR3 loop spans 12 amino acids. CDR3 in DNA: TGTGCCAGCACCCCCGCGAGGGGCGAGCAGTACTTC. It translates to CASTPARGEQYF.

The CDR3 region has the DNA TGCGCCAGCAGCATGGACAGGGAGCGTTTCTTC. Translation: CASSMDRERFF. The chain carries TRBV5-1 and TRBJ2-1, with 8 bases fitting TRBD1. CDR1 and CDR2 from the germline V gene are SGHRS and YFSETQ. V shed 4 bases and J 16 bases; nucleotides not matched to a gene: 7. There are 11 residues in the CDR3.

This clonotype was seen a handful of times. The CDR3 DNA reads as TGTGCCAGCAGTTACGGGGGTCCGAACTATGGCTACACCTTC. The encoded protein is CASSYGGPNYGYTF. J is TRBJ1-2 and V is TRBV6-2 or TRBV6-3; TRBD1 might be the D (5 bases). The CDR3 loop spans 14 amino acids. Germline loops: CDR1 MNHEY, CDR2 SVGEGT. Trimming stripped 2 bases from V and 2 bases from J, with 9 bases between.

The chain recombines TRBV28 with TRBJ1-1, with D unclear. Trimming removed 3 bases from V and 4 bases from J, with 12 bases in between. This CDR3 comprises 14 residues. The germline gives CDR1 MDHEN, CDR2 SYDVKM. The chain's CDR3 is CASSLGKGPTEAFF. CDR3 bases: TGTGCCAGCAGTTTGGGGAAAGGGCCCACTGAAGCTTTCTTT.

The chain has TRBV5-6 and TRBJ2-3, with TRBD2 matching 8 bases. V lost 1 base, J lost 1 base, and 5 bases stayed unmatched. The CDR3 loop spans 16 amino acids. Looked up from germline, CDR1 is SGHDT and CDR2 is YYEEEE. As DNA, the CDR3 is TGTGCCAGCAGCTTGATGGCGGGAGGCCGCACAGATACGCAGTATTTT. Translation gives CASSLMAGGRTDTQYF.

This clonotype has a handful of counts. The chain is built from TRBV9 and TRBJ1-1, with D unclear. The germline CDR1 and CDR2 sequences are SGDLS and YYNGEE. Trimming removed 0 bases at V and 1 base at J, with 10 bases between. This CDR3 region has 15 residues. CDR3 coding DNA: TGTGCCAGCAGCGTAGACGGCCGAGGGAACACTGAAGCTTTCTTT. Translated, it gives CASSVDGRGNTEAFF.

In its sample, this clonotype was seen a few times. The chain recombines TRBV12-3 or TRBV12-4 with TRBJ1-3; perhaps TRBD1 as D (6 bases). Trimming cost V 7 bases and J 10 bases, with 11 bases left between them. This CDR3 is built from 11 residues. CDR3 sequence: CASTDSTTIYF. The CDR3 DNA is TGTGCCAGCACGGACAGTACGACCATATATTTT.

This clonotype was counted many times. The J gene is TRBJ2-1, the V gene TRBV10-3; the match to TRBD2 covers 7 bases. This CDR3 region has 14 residues. Germline V CDR1 and CDR2: ENHRY, SYGVKD. J lost 5 bases, V lost 6 bases, and 7 bases had no gene match. CDR3 bases: TGTGCCATCAGGGTACTAGCGCCTAACAATGAGCAGTTCTTC. Translated: CAIRVLAPNNEQFF.

This clonotype was detected a few times. The chain joins TRBV7-8 to TRBJ1-2; no definite D call. The CDR3 length is 13 residues. Looked up from germline, CDR1 is SGHVS and CDR2 is FQNEAQ. Trimming removed 4 bases from V and 8 bases from J, with 14 bases in between. The CDR3 DNA sequence: TGTGCCAGCAGCTCGGGATCGAATGGAGGCTACACCTTC. Its translation: CASSSGSNGGYTF.

The chain uses TRBV4-1 and TRBJ1-1, with a tentative D call TRBD1 (5 bases). The CDR3 spans 13 residues. V gave up 3 bases and J gave up 7 bases, with 12 bases separating them. Per germline, CDR1 MGHRA and CDR2 YSYEKL. DNA of the CDR3: TGCGCCAGCAGCCACCAGGGAGATGGTGAAGCTTTCTTT. This sequence encodes CASSHQGDGEAFF.

This clonotype has ten or more counts. The chain links TRBV7-8 to TRBJ2-7; D not certain. Germline CDR1 and CDR2: SGHVS and FQNEAQ. The CDR3 extends over 15 amino acids. V lost 5 bases and J 0 bases, leaving 14 bases between the germline ends. The CDR3 DNA reads TGTGCCAGCAGCGACCTACAGTGGGACTCCTACGAGCAGTACTTC. Residues: CASSDLQWDSYEQYF.

This clonotype came up a few times. CDR3 residues: CASSDHSGSYNEQFF. The CDR3 DNA reads TGTGCCAGCAGTGACCATTCGGGGTCCTACAATGAGCAGTTCTTC. This sequence joins TRBV6-4 and TRBJ2-1, with a tentative D call TRBD2 (5 bases). V was pared by 2 bases and J by 1 base, with 9 bases between. This CDR3 is 15 amino acids long. Looked up from germline, CDR1 is MRHNA and CDR2 is SNTAGT.

This clonotype was counted many times. The chain links TRBV4-1 to TRBJ2-1; D perhaps matches TRBD1 (6 bases). Germline V gene lookup returns CDR1 MGHRA and CDR2 YSYEKL. Trimming cost V 4 bases and J 7 bases, with 8 bases left between them. There are 12 residues in the CDR3. The CDR3 loop is CASSPGVNEQFF. The DNA of the CDR3 is TGCGCCAGCAGCCCAGGGGTGAATGAGCAGTTCTTC.

This clonotype was seen many times. The CDR3, as DNA: TGTGCCAGCAGTTCGGACGGTCATGAAAAACTGTTTTTT. This sequence encodes CASSSDGHEKLFF. V and J are TRBV11-2 and TRBJ1-4; D is undetermined. The CDR3 length is 13 residues. Trimming left V 6 bases short and J 6 bases short, with 11 bases between. Germline V gives CDR1 SGHAT, CDR2 FQNNGV.

In this sample, this clonotype turned up many times. The gene calls are TRBV12-3 or TRBV12-4 and TRBJ2-3, with TRBD2 matching 7 bases. J lost 4 bases, V lost 5 bases, and 15 bases had no gene match. The CDR3 is 17 residues long. The CDR3 protein is CASSPQKAGIAADTQYF. CDR3 in DNA: TGTGCCAGCAGTCCGCAAAAAGCGGGGATAGCGGCAGATACGCAGTATTTT.

The chain recombines TRBV20-1 with TRBJ1-2; unclear D gene. Deletions cut 5 bases from V and 8 bases from J, with 15 bases between. Per germline, CDR1 DFQATT and CDR2 SNEGSKA (reference sequence). CDR3 length equals 12 residues. The CDR3 DNA is TGCAGTGCTCCGGGGTCCTATTTCGGCTACACCTTC. Translation gives CSAPGSYFGYTF.

This clonotype was seen a handful of times. The chain has TRBV6-5 and TRBJ2-3; D may be TRBD2 (5 bases). The CDR3 covers 14 residues. V lost 5 bases to trimming and J lost 6 bases, with 15 bases between them. Germline CDR1 reads MNHEY; CDR2 reads SVGAGI. CDR3 residues: CASSLLDGVDTQYF. CDR3 coding DNA: TGTGCCAGCAGTCTACTGGACGGGGTGGATACGCAGTATTTT.

This clonotype was recorded many times. The V call is TRBV7-9, the J call TRBJ2-7; D is possibly TRBD1 (6 bases). This CDR3 region has 14 residues. V dropped 6 bases and J dropped 12 bases, with 24 bases sitting between them. Per germline, CDR1 SEHNR and CDR2 FQNEAQ (reference sequence). The CDR3 region has the DNA TGTGCCAGCAGTGGAGACGGCATATTAACAGGGAGGTACTTC. Protein sequence: CASSGDGILTGRYF.

The chain combines TRBV29-1 with TRBJ2-7, with 7 bases aligning to TRBD1. Germline V lookup: CDR1 SQVTM, CDR2 ANQGSEA. The CDR3 is made up of 13 amino acids. Trimming removed 4 bases from V and 3 bases from J; junction bases left unmatched: 6. In nucleotides, the CDR3 is TGCAGCGTTGGACAGGGCCAGATCTACGAGCAGTACTTC. It encodes CSVGQGQIYEQYF.

This clonotype was seen ten or more times. The chain has TRBV3-1 and TRBJ2-5; D perhaps matches TRBD2 (5 bases). The CDR3 runs to 14 residues. Between the trimmed V and J ends, which lost 4 bases and 5 bases, there was a span of 14 bases. Germline V gene sequence: CDR1 LGHDT, CDR2 YNNKEL (reference sequence). The CDR3: CASSLLDGGETQYF. For the CDR3, the DNA is TGTGCCAGCAGCCTTTTGGACGGAGGCGAGACCCAGTACTTC.

V gene TRBV28 combines with J gene TRBJ2-7, with 10 bases lining up with TRBD2. The V segment lost 6 bases and the J segment 3 bases; nucleotides outside the gene matches: 8. The germline V gene encodes CDR1 MDHEN and CDR2 SYDVKM. This CDR3 region has 15 residues. The chain's CDR3 is CASSQPLAGGYEQYF. The CDR3 coding sequence is TGTGCCAGCAGCCAGCCTTTAGCGGGAGGCTACGAGCAGTACTTC.